The rows below give T cell receptor beta chains drawn from one sample of a study of T cell responses to AZD1222 COVID-19 vaccine. Using immunoSEQ multiplex PCR, the repertoire was profiled, and TCRdb retains in-frame clones only, with some absent. The repertoire has about 100,000 clones, approximately 90% of them found once; the top ten carry 2.5% to 3%. The material was peripheral blood, obtained on day 0 of AZD1222 vaccination. The receptors derive from an adult in good health. Each CDR3 is given with its conserved first and last residue. D genes are given only for firm matches. Some rows have no size entry. The others give once, few or many, or a class for an expanded clone.

d_gene,j_gene,abundance,v_gene,CDR3nt,CDR3aa
.,TRBJ2-4,.,TRBV5-3,TGTGCCAGAAGGGGACAACCCAAAAACATTCAGTACTTC,CARRGQPKNIQYF
.,TRBJ1-4,.,TRBV18,TGTGCCAGCTCACCACTCAAGGACAGAAATGAAAAACTGTTTTTT,CASSPLKDRNEKLFF
.,TRBJ1-5,.,TRBV6-1,TGTGCCAGCAGTGAATCCGTGTCAGGGAGTCAGCCCCAGCATTTT,CASSESVSGSQPQHF
TRBD1,TRBJ1-2,once,TRBV7-2,TGTGCCAGCAGTCCCTGGTCCCCGACAGGGCAATCTGGCTACACCTTC,CASSPWSPTGQSGYTF
.,TRBJ2-1,.,TRBV21-1,TGTGCCAGCACCTACAATACAGGGTTCTCCTACAATGAGCAGTTCTTC,CASTYNTGFSYNEQFF
.,TRBJ2-7,.,TRBV18,TGTGCCAGCTCACCCTACAGGGACTCCTACGAGCAGTACTTC,CASSPYRDSYEQYF
.,TRBJ2-1,.,TRBV5-4,TGTGCCAGCAGCTTGGGACCCAGGGCCTACAATGAGCAGTTCTTC,CASSLGPRAYNEQFF
.,TRBJ1-5,.,TRBV6-5,TGTGCCAGCAGTTACTCTCCCGGGGTCAATCAGCCCCAGCATTTT,CASSYSPGVNQPQHF
TRBD1,TRBJ2-3,few,TRBV6-5,TGTGCCAGCAGCAAAACAGGGGGTGGGACAGATACGCAGTATTTT,CASSKTGGGTDTQYF
.,TRBJ1-2,.,TRBV12-3/TRBV12-4,TGTGCCAGCAGTTGGGGCGGGGGCTACACCTTC,CASSWGGGYTF
.,TRBJ2-7,once,TRBV27,TGTGCCAGCAGTTCCCGGGACCACTACGAGCAGTACTTC,CASSSRDHYEQYF
.,TRBJ2-5,.,TRBV5-8,TGTGCCAGCAGCTTGCCAGCCCCACTGCAAGAGACCCAGTACTTC,CASSLPAPLQETQYF